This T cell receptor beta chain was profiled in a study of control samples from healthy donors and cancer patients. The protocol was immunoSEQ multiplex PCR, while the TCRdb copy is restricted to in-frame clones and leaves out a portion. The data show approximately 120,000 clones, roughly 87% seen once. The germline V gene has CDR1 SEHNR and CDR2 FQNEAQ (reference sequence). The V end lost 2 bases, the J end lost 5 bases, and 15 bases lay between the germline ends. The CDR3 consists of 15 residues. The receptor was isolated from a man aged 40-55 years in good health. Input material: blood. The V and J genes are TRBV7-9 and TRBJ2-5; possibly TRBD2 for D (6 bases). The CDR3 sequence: CASSLQTSLVETQYF. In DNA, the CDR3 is TGTGCCAGCAGCTTACAAACTAGCCTTGTGGAGACCCAGTACTTC.